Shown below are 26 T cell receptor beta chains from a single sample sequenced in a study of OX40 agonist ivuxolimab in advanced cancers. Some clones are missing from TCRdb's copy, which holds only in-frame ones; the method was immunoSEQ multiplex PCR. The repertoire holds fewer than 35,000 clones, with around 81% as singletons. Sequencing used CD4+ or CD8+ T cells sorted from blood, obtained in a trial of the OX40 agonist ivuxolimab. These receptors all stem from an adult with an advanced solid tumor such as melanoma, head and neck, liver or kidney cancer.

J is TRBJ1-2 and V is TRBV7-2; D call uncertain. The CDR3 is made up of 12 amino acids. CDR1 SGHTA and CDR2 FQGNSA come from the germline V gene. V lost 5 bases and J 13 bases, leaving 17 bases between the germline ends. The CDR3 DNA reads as TGTGCCAGCAGCCCTAGTGGGAGGCCGGGCACCTTC. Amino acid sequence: CASSPSGRPGTF.

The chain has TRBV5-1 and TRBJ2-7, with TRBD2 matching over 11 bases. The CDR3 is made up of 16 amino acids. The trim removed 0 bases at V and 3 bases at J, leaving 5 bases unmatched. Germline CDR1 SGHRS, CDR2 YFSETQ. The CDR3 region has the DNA TGCGCCAGCAGCTTGGGTGGGACTAGCGGCTACTACGAGCAGTACTTC. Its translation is CASSLGGTSGYYEQYF.

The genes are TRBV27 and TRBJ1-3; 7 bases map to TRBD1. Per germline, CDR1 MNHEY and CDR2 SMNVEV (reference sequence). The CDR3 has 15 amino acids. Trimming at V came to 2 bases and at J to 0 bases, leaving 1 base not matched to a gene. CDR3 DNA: TGTGCCAGCAGTTTAACAGGGGTCTCTGGAAACACCATATATTTT. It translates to CASSLTGVSGNTIYF.

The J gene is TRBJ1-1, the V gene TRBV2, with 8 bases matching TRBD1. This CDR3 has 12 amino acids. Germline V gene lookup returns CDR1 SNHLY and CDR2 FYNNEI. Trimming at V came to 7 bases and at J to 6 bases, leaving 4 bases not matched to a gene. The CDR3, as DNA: TGTGCCAGCACAGGGGGCTTCGCTGAAGCTTTCTTT. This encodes CASTGGFAEAFF.

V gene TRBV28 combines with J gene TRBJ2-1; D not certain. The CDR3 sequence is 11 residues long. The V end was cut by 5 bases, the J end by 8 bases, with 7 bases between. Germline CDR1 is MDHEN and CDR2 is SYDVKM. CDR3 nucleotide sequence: TGTGCCAGCAGTGTGGGGTATGAGCAGTTCTTC. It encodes CASSVGYEQFF.

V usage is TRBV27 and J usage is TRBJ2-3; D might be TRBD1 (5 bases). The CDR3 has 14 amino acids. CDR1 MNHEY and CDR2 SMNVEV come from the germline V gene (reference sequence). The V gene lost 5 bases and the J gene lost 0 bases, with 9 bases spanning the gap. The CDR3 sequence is CASSKTVSTDTQYF. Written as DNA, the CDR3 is TGTGCCAGCAGTAAGACAGTAAGCACAGATACGCAGTATTTT.

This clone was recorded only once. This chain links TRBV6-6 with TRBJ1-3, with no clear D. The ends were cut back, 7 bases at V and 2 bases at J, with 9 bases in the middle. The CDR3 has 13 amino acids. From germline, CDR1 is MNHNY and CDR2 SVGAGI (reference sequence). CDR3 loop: CASISGAGNTIYF. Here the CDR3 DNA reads TGTGCCAGCATATCTGGGGCTGGAAACACCATATATTTT.

For the CDR3, the DNA is TGTGCCAGCAGTCCCACAAAGACCAACCTCTACGAGCAGTACTTC. It translates to CASSPTKTNLYEQYF. V gene TRBV28 combines with J gene TRBJ2-5; D call uncertain. The J call is doubtful: the DNA matches TRBJ2-7 better. This CDR3 contains 15 residues. Germline CDR1 reads MDHEN; CDR2 reads SYDVKM.

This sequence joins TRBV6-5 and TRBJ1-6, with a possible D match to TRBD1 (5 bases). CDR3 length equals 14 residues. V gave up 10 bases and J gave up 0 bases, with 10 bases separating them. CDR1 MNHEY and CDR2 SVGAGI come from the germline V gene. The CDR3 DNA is TGTGCCACTGGGGGGAGCTCCTATAATTCACCCCTCCACTTT. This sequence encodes CATGGSSYNSPLHF.

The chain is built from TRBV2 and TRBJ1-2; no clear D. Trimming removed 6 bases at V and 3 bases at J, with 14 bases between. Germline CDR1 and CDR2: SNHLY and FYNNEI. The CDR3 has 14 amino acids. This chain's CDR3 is CASRKDRAYYGYTF. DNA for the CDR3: TGTGCCAGCAGGAAGGACCGAGCCTACTATGGCTACACCTTC.

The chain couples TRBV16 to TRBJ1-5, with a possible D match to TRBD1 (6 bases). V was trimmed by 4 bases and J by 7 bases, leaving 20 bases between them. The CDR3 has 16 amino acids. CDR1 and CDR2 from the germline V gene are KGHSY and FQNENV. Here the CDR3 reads CASSPNLAGRGQPQHF. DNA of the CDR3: TGTGCCAGCAGCCCGAATTTGGCAGGGAGGGGGCAGCCCCAGCATTTT.

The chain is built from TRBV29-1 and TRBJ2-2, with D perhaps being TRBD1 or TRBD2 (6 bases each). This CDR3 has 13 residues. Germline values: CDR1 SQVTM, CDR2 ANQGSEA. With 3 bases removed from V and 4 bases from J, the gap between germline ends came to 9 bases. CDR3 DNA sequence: TGCAGCGTTGAGAGGGGGGTCACCGGGGAGCTGTTTTTT. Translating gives CSVERGVTGELFF.

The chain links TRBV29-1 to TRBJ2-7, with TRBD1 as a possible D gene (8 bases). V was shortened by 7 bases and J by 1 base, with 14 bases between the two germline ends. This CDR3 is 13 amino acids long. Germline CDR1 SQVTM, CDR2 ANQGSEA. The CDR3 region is CSAGQGGSYEQYF. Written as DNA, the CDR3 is TGCAGCGCCGGACAGGGAGGGTCCTACGAGCAGTACTTC.

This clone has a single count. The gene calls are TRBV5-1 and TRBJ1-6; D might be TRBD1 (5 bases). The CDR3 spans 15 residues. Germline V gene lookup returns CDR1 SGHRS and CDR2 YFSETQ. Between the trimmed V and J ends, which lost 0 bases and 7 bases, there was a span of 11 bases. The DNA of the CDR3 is TGCGCCAGCAGCTTGGTATCAGGGAGCAATTCACCCCTCCACTTT. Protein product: CASSLVSGSNSPLHF.

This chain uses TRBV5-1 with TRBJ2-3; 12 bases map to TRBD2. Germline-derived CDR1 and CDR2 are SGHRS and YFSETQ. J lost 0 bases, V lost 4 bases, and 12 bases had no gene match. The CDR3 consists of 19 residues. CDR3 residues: CASSPLAGGTTGSTDTQYF. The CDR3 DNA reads TGCGCCAGCAGCCCCCTAGCGGGAGGGACTACGGGGAGCACAGATACGCAGTATTTT.

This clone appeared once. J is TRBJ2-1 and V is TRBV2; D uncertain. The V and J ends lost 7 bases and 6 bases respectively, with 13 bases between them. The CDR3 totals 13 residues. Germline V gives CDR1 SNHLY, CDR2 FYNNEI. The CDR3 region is CASTRILSNEQFF. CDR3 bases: TGTGCCAGCACGAGGATCCTGTCCAATGAGCAGTTCTTC.

As DNA, the CDR3 is TGCAGCGTTGTCGGGGGCCCTTACGAGCAGTACTTC. This encodes CSVVGGPYEQYF. J is TRBJ2-5 and V is TRBV29-1, with D possibly being TRBD1 or TRBD2 (6 bases each). The J call is in doubt because the DNA end fits TRBJ2-7 better. CDR1 and CDR2 from the germline V gene are SQVTM and ANQGSEA. The CDR3 has 12 amino acids.

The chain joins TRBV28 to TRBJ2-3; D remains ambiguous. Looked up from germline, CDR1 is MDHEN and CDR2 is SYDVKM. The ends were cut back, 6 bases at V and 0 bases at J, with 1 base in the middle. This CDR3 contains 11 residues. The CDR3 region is CASRSTDTQYF. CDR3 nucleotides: TGTGCCAGCAGAAGCACAGATACGCAGTATTTT.

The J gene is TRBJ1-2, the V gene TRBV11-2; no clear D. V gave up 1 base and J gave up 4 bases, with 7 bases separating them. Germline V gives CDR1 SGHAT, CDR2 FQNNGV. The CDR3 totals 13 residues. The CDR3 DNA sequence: TGTGCCAGCAGCTTAGGGACCGCCTATGGCTACACCTTC. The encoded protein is CASSLGTAYGYTF.

CDR3 DNA: TGCGCCAGCAGCTTGGGGGGCAGGGGAAGCTATGGCTACACCTTC. Its translation: CASSLGGRGSYGYTF. The chain employs TRBV5-1 and TRBJ1-2; TRBD1 might be the D (6 bases). Germline V gene lookup returns CDR1 SGHRS and CDR2 YFSETQ. With 0 bases removed from V and 4 bases from J, the gap between germline ends came to 13 bases. The CDR3 contains 15 residues.

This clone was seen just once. CDR3 residues: CASPPNYEQYF. The CDR3, as DNA: TGTGCCAGCCCCCCTAACTACGAGCAGTACTTC. The chain is built from TRBV5-8 and TRBJ2-7; D uncertain. Germline assignment: CDR1 SGHTS and CDR2 YDEGEE. V gave up 7 bases and J gave up 3 bases, with 8 bases separating them. The CDR3 has 11 amino acids.

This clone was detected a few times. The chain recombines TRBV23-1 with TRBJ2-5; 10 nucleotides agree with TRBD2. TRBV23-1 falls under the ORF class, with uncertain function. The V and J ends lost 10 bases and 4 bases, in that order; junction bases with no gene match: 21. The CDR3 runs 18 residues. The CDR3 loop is CAISLHRLAGVYRETQYF. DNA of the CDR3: TGCGCCATTTCCCTTCATCGGCTAGCGGGAGTTTACAGAGAGACCCAGTACTTC.

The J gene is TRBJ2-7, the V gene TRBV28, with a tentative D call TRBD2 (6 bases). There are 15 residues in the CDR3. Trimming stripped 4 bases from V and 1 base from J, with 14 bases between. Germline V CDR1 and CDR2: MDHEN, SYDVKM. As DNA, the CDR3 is TGTGCCAGCAGTTCCGGCGGGACGGGATCCTACGAGCAGTACTTC. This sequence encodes CASSSGGTGSYEQYF.

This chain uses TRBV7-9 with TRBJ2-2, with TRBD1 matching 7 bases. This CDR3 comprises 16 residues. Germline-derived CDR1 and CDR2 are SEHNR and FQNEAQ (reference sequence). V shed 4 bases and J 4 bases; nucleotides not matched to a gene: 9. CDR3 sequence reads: CASSSPPGTATGELFF. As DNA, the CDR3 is TGTGCCAGCAGCTCGCCCCCCGGGACAGCCACCGGGGAGCTGTTTTTT.

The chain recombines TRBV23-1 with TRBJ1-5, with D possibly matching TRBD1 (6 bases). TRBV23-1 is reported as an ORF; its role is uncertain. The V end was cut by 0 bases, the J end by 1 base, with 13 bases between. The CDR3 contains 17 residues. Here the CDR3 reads CASSQSARGGSNQPQHF. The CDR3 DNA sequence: TGCGCCAGCAGTCAATCCGCCAGGGGAGGAAGCAATCAGCCCCAGCATTTT.

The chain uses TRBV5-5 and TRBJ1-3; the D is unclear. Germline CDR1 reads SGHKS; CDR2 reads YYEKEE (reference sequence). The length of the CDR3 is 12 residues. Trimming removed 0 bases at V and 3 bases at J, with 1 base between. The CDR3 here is CASSLDGNTIYF. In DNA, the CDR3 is TGTGCCAGCAGCTTGGATGGAAACACCATATATTTT. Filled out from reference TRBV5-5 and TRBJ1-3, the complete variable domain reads DAGVTQSPTHLIKTRGQQVTLRCSPISGHKSVSWYQQVLGQGPQFIFQYYEKEERGRGNFPDRFSARQFPNYSSELNVNALLLGDSALYLCASSLDGNTIYFGEGSWLTVV.